Described below is a single T cell receptor beta chain sequence and its context. Antigen: not known. The CDR3 covers 14 residues. Germline loops: CDR1 GTSNPN, CDR2 SVGIG (reference sequence). Trimming took 0 bases from V and 4 from J, leaving 12 bases between them. The data originate from a study of T-cell memory formation after mild COVID-19. As for the study in general: Each donor largely had its own TCR clusters. Findings of the study overall: A second wave expanding day 15 to 37 was CD4+-biased; contracting clones were balanced. For contracting clones, CD4+ ones sat mainly in CM and EM, CD8+ in EMRA.

From 5'RACE with constant-segment primers came TCR alpha and TCR beta cDNA libraries that carried sample barcodes and UMIs. TCRdb used MiXCR to reprocess the 5' RACE reads, holding one entry per CDR3 protein. The sample lists about 440,000 distinct CDR3 sequences; around 20% were seen once. The V call is TRBV30, the J call TRBJ1-1; D remains ambiguous. The sequenced sample was PBMCs or a T cell subset sorted from them (not recorded which). The sequence derives from an adult woman who had mild COVID-19 (a few samples of this study predate the infection). Cell type and time point are not known. The CDR3 DNA follows: TGTGCCTGGAGTGTACCCAATACCCGCACTGAAGCTTTCTTT. Translating it yields CAWSVPNTRTEAFF.